This passage covers 18 T cell receptor beta chains from one sample sequenced in a study of blood T cell repertoires in COVID-19. Assay used: immunoSEQ multiplex PCR; TCRdb lists only in-frame clones, some missing. The sample records more than 200,000 clones, roughly 80% being singletons. The sample consisted of peripheral blood. The origin of the receptors is a man between 60 and 75 years old with acute or convalescent COVID-19.

This CDR3 reads CASSESGGNTEAFF. The CDR3 DNA follows: TGTGCCAGCAGTGAATCGGGGGGGAACACTGAAGCTTTCTTT. The chain employs TRBV2 and TRBJ1-1; tentatively, D is TRBD1 (5 bases). The CDR3 is made up of 14 amino acids. Looked up from germline, CDR1 is SNHLY and CDR2 is FYNNEI. Trimming took off 2 bases at V and 1 base at J, with 8 bases between the two ends. The whole variable domain, filled in from reference TRBV2 and TRBJ1-1, reads EPEVTQTPSHQVTQMGQEVILRCVPISNHLYFYWYRQILGQKVEFLVSFYNNEISEKSEIFDDQFSVERPDGSNFTLKIRSTKLEDSAMYFCASSESGGNTEAFFGQGTRLTVV.

This chain joins TRBV19 and TRBJ2-2, with 10 bases aligning to TRBD2. Trimming removed 6 bases from V and 4 bases from J; junction bases left unmatched: 5. CDR1 is LNHDA and CDR2 is SQIVND in the germline V gene (reference sequence). This CDR3 spans 15 amino acids. The CDR3 spells CASRVGLAVTGELFF. The CDR3 nucleotides read TGTGCCAGTAGGGTAGGACTAGCGGTCACCGGGGAGCTGTTTTTT.

The chain is built from TRBV25-1 and TRBJ2-1, with unresolved D. V lost 3 bases to trimming and J lost 13 bases, with 10 bases between them. Per germline, CDR1 MGHDK and CDR2 SYGVNS. There are 11 residues in the CDR3. CDR3 residues: CASSDRLDQFF. The CDR3 nucleotides are TGTGCCAGCAGTGATCGACTTGACCAGTTCTTC. Based on the CDR3 plus reference TRBV25-1 and TRBJ2-1, the full variable domain is EADIYQTPRYLVIGTGKKITLECSQTMGHDKMYWYQQDPGMELHLIHYSYGVNSTEKGDLSSESTVSRIRTEHFPLTLESARPSHTSQYLCASSDRLDQFFGPGTRLTVL.

The chain uses TRBV3-1 (or the pseudogene TRBV3-2) and TRBJ1-5; tentative D call: TRBD1 (6 bases). CDR3 length equals 14 residues. V was trimmed by 2 bases and J by 6 bases, leaving 11 bases between them. Looked up from germline, CDR1 is LGHDT and CDR2 is YNNKEL (reference sequence). This chain's CDR3 is CASSQTSDSQPQHF. As DNA, the CDR3 is TGTGCCAGCAGCCAAACCTCGGACAGTCAGCCCCAGCATTTT.

The CDR3 reads CASSPPGASGSNEQFF. Here the CDR3 DNA reads TGTGCCAGCAGCCCCCCCGGGGCTAGCGGGAGCAATGAGCAGTTCTTC. This chain connects TRBV9 to TRBJ2-1, with TRBD2 identical over 10 bases. After removal of 4 bases from V and 6 bases from J, the junction contained 10 bases not matched to a gene. Germline CDR1 reads SGDLS; CDR2 reads YYNGEE. This CDR3 has 16 residues.

This rearrangement joins TRBV3-1 (or the pseudogene TRBV3-2) to TRBJ1-1; a possible D gene is TRBD1 (5 bases). Germline CDR1 reads LGHDT; CDR2 reads YNNKEL (reference sequence). V gave up 0 bases and J gave up 10 bases, with 12 bases separating them. The length of the CDR3 is 13 residues. The CDR3 coding sequence is TGTGCCAGCAGCCAAGAACCCAGGGAGGCAGCTTTCTTT. Translated, it gives CASSQEPREAAFF.

The chain recombines TRBV6-6 with TRBJ1-1; 11 positions agree with TRBD1. The CDR3 has 16 amino acids. V lost 3 bases, J lost 4 bases, and 7 bases stayed unmatched. Germline values: CDR1 MNHNY, CDR2 SVGAGI (reference sequence). The CDR3 DNA follows: TGTGCCAGCAGTTATTCCGTAGGGACAGGGGGCACTGAAGCTTTCTTT. Translated: CASSYSVGTGGTEAFF.

V usage is TRBV7-6 and J usage is TRBJ2-1; D is undetermined. V gave up 4 bases and J gave up 0 bases, with 10 bases separating them. Germline lookup yields CDR1 SGHVS and CDR2 FNYEAQ. The CDR3 has 15 amino acids. The chain's CDR3 is CASSSPWSSYNEQFF. In nucleotides, the CDR3 is TGTGCCAGCAGCTCCCCCTGGAGCTCCTACAATGAGCAGTTCTTC.

This clone was found once. This chain links TRBV11-2 with TRBJ2-3; 15 nucleotides agree with TRBD2. From germline, CDR1 is SGHAT and CDR2 FQNNGV. J gave up 3 bases and V 5 bases, and 9 bases lay outside the gene matches. This CDR3 is 18 amino acids long. CDR3 nucleotides: TGTGCCAGCAGCCGGCGGACTAGCGGGAGGGAGGAGACAGATACGCAGTATTTT. Residues: CASSRRTSGREETDTQYF.

The chain employs TRBV6-5 and TRBJ2-7; 9 bases agree with TRBD1. Trimming cost V 6 bases and J 0 bases; bases outside gene matches: 6. CDR3 size: 15 residues. CDR1 is MNHEY and CDR2 is SVGAGI in the germline V gene. CDR3 residues: CASSIDRGSSYEQYF. The CDR3 DNA reads as TGTGCCAGCAGCATCGACAGGGGGAGCTCCTACGAGCAGTACTTC.

The chain carries TRBV10-3 and TRBJ2-1; 14 nucleotides match TRBD2. This CDR3 comprises 17 residues. V lost 8 bases to trimming and J lost 0 bases; unmatched junction nucleotides: 6. Germline CDR1 reads ENHRY; CDR2 reads SYGVKD. The DNA for the CDR3 is TGTGCCATCCCTCGGGGGACTAGCGGGAGCTCCTACAATGAGCAGTTCTTC. Translated: CAIPRGTSGSSYNEQFF.

Only a few counts were recorded for this clone. Different DNA sequences within this sample yield the same CDR3. V is TRBV30 and J is TRBJ1-2; 8 bases agree with TRBD1. From germline, CDR1 is GTSNPN and CDR2 SVGIG (reference sequence). The CDR3 has 12 amino acids. V shed 3 bases, J shed 4 bases, and the junction held 1 base outside the gene matches. The CDR3: CAWSGTGYGYTF. Written as DNA, the CDR3 is TGTGCCTGGAGCGGGACAGGCTATGGCTACACCTTC.

The chain employs TRBV19 and TRBJ1-2, with a weak D call TRBD1 (5 bases). Germline V gives CDR1 LNHDA, CDR2 SQIVND (reference sequence). Trimming pared 9 bases from V and 6 bases from J, leaving 11 bases between. The CDR3 is made up of 11 amino acids. The CDR3 here is CASTTENGYTF. The CDR3 DNA reads TGTGCCAGCACGACAGAGAATGGCTACACCTTC.

The gene calls are TRBV29-1 and TRBJ2-5, with 7 bases identical to TRBD2. The CDR3 has 13 residues. CDR1 is SQVTM and CDR2 is ANQGSEA in the germline V gene. The trim removed 4 bases at V and 4 bases at J, leaving 6 bases unmatched. CDR3 residues: CSVVLGEGETQYF. CDR3 DNA sequence: TGCAGCGTTGTACTGGGGGAGGGAGAGACCCAGTACTTC.

The V gene is TRBV6-1, the J gene TRBJ1-1; D possibly corresponds to TRBD1 (5 bases). V gave up 7 bases and J gave up 1 base, with 16 bases separating them. Germline loops: CDR1 MNHNS, CDR2 SASEGT. The CDR3 is 15 residues long. For the CDR3, the DNA is TGTGCCAGCAAAGCCGGGGGGGGTCAGAACACTGAAGCTTTCTTT. Amino acid sequence: CASKAGGGQNTEAFF.

The chain links TRBV7-2 to TRBJ2-2, with 13 bases matching TRBD2. Germline loops: CDR1 SGHTA, CDR2 FQGNSA. This CDR3 spans 17 amino acids. V trimming: 3 bases; J trimming: 5 bases; junction bases outside the gene matches: 6. CDR3 nucleotides: TGTGCCAGCAGCTTCCACGGGACTAGCGGGATTACCGGGGAGCTGTTTTTT. It yields the protein CASSFHGTSGITGELFF.

This rearrangement joins TRBV5-4 to TRBJ2-3, with 10 bases matching TRBD2. The V and J ends lost 4 bases and 1 base, in that order; junction bases with no gene match: 3. Germline-derived CDR1 and CDR2 are SGHNT and YYREEE (reference sequence). The length of the CDR3 is 15 residues. The CDR3 region is CASSRGLAGTDTQYF. In DNA form, the CDR3 reads TGTGCCAGCAGCAGAGGACTAGCGGGCACAGATACGCAGTATTTT.

This chain connects TRBV28 to TRBJ1-5; D is unresolved. V lost 5 bases, J lost 7 bases, and 21 bases lay in between. The germline CDR1 and CDR2 sequences are MDHEN and SYDVKM. The CDR3 has 16 amino acids. As DNA, the CDR3 is TGTGCCAGCAGTCCTGGCGGGGTTCCACCGGGGCAGCCCCAGCATTTT. Protein product: CASSPGGVPPGQPQHF.